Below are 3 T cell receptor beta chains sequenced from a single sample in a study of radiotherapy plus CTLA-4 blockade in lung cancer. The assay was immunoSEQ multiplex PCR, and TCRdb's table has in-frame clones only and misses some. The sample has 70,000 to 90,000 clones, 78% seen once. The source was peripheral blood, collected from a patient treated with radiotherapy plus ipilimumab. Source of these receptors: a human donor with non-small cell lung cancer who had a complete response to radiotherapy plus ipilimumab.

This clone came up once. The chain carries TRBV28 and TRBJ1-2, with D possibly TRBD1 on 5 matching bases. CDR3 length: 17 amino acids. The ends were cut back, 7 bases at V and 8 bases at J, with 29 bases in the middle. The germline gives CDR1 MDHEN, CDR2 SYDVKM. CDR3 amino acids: CASTLPESFAGQRGYTF. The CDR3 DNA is TGTGCCAGCACCCTACCTGAGAGTTTCGCAGGGCAGAGAGGCTACACCTTC.

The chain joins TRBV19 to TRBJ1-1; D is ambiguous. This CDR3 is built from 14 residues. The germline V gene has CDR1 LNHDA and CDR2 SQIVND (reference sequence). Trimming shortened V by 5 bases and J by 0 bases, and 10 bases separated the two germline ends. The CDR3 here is CASSSREMNTEAFF. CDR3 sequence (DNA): TGTGCCAGTAGTTCCCGGGAGATGAACACTGAAGCTTTCTTT.

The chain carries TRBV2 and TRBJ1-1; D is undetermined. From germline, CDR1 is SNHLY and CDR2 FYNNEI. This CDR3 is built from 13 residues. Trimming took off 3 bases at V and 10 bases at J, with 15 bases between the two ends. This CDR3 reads CASSETRRGAAFF. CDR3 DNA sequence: TGTGCCAGCAGTGAGACCCGGCGGGGAGCAGCTTTCTTT.